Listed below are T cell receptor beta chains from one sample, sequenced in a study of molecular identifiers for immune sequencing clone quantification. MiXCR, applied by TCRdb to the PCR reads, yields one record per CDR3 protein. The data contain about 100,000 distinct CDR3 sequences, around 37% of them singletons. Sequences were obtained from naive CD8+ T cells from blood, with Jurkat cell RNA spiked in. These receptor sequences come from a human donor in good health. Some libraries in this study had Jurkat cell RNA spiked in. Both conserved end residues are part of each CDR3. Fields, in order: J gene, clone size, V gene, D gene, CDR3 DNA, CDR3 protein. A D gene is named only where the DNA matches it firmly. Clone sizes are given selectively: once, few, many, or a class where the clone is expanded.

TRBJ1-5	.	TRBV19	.	TGTGCCAGCAGTTGGGACGCTCGCGATCAGCCCCAGCATTTT	CASSWDARDQPQHF
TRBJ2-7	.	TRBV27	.	TGTGCCAGCAGTCCCAGGGTATCCTACGAGCAGTACTTC	CASSPRVSYEQYF
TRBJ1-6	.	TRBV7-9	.	TGTGCCAGCAGCTCTTGGGGGGTCGACAGTCAGGCGGGTTCACCCCTCCACTTT	CASSSWGVDSQAGSPLHF
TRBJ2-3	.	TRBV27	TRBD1	TGTGCCAGCAACAAGGGACAGGGTGGCACAGATACGCAGTATTTT	CASNKGQGGTDTQYF
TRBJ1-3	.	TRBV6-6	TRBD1	TGTGCCAGCAGTTACCCGAACCCGACAGGGGCCTCTGGAAACACCATATATTTT	CASSYPNPTGASGNTIYF
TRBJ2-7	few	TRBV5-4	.	TGTGCCAGCAGCTTGGGGGGCAGGGATTTTAACGAGCAGTACTTC	CASSLGGRDFNEQYF
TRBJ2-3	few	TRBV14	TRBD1	TGTGCCAGCAGCTGGGACAGGGCCTTTGGTACGCAGTATTTT	CASSWDRAFGTQYF
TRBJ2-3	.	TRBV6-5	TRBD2	TGTGCCAGCAGTTATATGGCAGCGGGAGGGCCCCTTTCCACAGATACGCAGTATTTT	CASSYMAAGGPLSTDTQYF
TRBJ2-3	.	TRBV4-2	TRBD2	TGTGCCAGCAGCCAAGATAATTGGCGGGAGTTAGATCCGCAGTATTTT	CASSQDNWRELDPQYF
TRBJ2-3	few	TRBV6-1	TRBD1	TGTGCCAGCAGCCAATTACAGGGGGCCGCAGATACGCAGTATTTT	CASSQLQGAADTQYF
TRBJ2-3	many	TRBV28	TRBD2	TGTGCCAGCAGTTTAGCTAGCGGGAGGGCCCCAGATACGCAGTATTTT	CASSLASGRAPDTQYF
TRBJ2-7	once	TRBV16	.	TGTGCCAGCAGCCCGTACTCGGACGTTCCCTACGAGCAGTACTTC	CASSPYSDVPYEQYF
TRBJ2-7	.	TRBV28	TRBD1	TGTGCCAGCAGTATATTAGGGGGCCCCTACGAGCAGTACTTC	CASSILGGPYEQYF
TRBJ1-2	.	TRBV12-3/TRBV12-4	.	TGTGCCAGCAGTTCTCCCACGTTAACAGGGAAGTATGGCTACACCTTC	CASSSPTLTGKYGYTF
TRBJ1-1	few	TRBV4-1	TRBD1	TGCGCCAGCAGCCATGTTTTCAGGGGGCCTCTGAACACTGAAGCTTTCTTT	CASSHVFRGPLNTEAFF
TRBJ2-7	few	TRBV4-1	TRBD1	TGCGCCAGCAGCCAGGAAACAGGGGGCGGACTCTACGAGCAGTACTTC	CASSQETGGGLYEQYF
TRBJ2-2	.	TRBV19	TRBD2	TGTGCCAGTAATGTAGCGGGAGAAACCGGGGAGCTGTATTTT	CASNVAGETGELYF
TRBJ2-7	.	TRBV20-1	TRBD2	TGCAGTGCATCTGGGACGGTAGCGGGGGACTACGAGCAGTACTTC	CSASGTVAGDYEQYF
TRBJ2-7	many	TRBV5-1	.	TGCGCCAGCAGGTACCTGTTCGAGCAGTACTTC	CASRYLFEQYF
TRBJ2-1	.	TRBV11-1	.	TGTGCCAGCAGCGGCAGGGGTAGTGAGCAGTTCTTC	CASSGRGSEQFF
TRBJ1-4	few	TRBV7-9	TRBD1	TGTGCCAGCAGCGCGATTCAACGGGACAGGAGGGACGAAAAACTGTTTTTT	CASSAIQRDRRDEKLFF
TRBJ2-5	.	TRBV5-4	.	TGTGCCAGCAACCCCCGTGGTGAGACCCAGTACTTC	CASNPRGETQYF
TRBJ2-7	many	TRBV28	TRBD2	TGTGCCAGCAGTTTATTGAGCGGGGGCTACTACGAGCAGTACTTC	CASSLLSGGYYEQYF
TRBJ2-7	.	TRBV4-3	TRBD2	TGCGCCAGCAGCCAAGGACTAGCGAGTTTCTACGAGCAGTACTTC	CASSQGLASFYEQYF
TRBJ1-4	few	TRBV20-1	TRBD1	TGCAGTGCTAGGGCCGGGACAGGGGAAGAAAAACTGTTTTTT	CSARAGTGEEKLFF
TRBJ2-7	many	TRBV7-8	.	TGTGCCAGCAGCTTAAATTGGGGGGAGCAGTACTTC	CASSLNWGEQYF
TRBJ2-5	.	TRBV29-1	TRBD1	TGCAGCGTTGAAGATGCAGGGGGCCGGGAGACCCAGTACTTC	CSVEDAGGRETQYF
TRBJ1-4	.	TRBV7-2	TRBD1	TGTGCCAGCAGCTTAACCCACGGACAGGGATCCCAAAAACTGTTTTTT	CASSLTHGQGSQKLFF
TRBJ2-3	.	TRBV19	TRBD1	TGTGCCAGTAGTTCTCCGGACAGGGGGCTGAGAGATACGCAGTATTTT	CASSSPDRGLRDTQYF
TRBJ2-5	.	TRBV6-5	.	TGTGCCAGCAGGGACTACAAAGAGACCCAGTACTTC	CASRDYKETQYF
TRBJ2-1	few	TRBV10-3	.	TGTGCCATCAATACCGACAGGGAGCAGTTCTTC	CAINTDREQFF
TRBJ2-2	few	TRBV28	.	TGTGCCAGCAGTTCTCCTAGGAACACCGGGGAGCTGTTTTTT	CASSSPRNTGELFF
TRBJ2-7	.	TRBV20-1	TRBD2	TGCAGTGCTAGGGTATTTGGCCGGGTCCTCTCCGGGAGGGTAACCACCTCCTACGAGCAGTACTTC	CSARVFGRVLSGRVTTSYEQYF
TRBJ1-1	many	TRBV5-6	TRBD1	TGTGCCAGCAGCTGGGGGACAGTGATGAACACTGAAGCTTTCTTT	CASSWGTVMNTEAFF
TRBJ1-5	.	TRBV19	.	TGTGCCAGTAGTAAGGGGCAGGGACCTAATCAGCCCCAGCATTTT	CASSKGQGPNQPQHF
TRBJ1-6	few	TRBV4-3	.	TGCGCCAGCAGCCAAGCTTGGCCTAACCCACCGAATTCACCCCTCCACTTT	CASSQAWPNPPNSPLHF
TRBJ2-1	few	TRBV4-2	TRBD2	TGTGCCAGCAGCCGCCAAACCGGTTCTGGACTAGCGAAATACAATGAGCAGTTCTTC	CASSRQTGSGLAKYNEQFF
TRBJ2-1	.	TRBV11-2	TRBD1	TGTGCCAGCAGCTACCGACAGGGCCCATCAGGTGAGCAGTTCTTC	CASSYRQGPSGEQFF
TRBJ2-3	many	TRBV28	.	TGTGCCAGCACCCGCGCCTGGGGGCTGAGCACAGATACGCAGTATTTT	CASTRAWGLSTDTQYF
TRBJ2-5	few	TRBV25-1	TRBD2	TGTGCCAGCAGTTTAGCGGGCCTCCAAGAGACCCAGTACTTC	CASSLAGLQETQYF
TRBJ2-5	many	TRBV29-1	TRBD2	TGCAGCGTTGTAGGGACTAGCGGGGAAGAGACCCAGTACTTC	CSVVGTSGEETQYF
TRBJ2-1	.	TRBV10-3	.	TGTGCCATCAGTGAGTCAGGGTATGAGCAGTTCTTC	CAISESGYEQFF
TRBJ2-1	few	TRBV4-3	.	TGCGCCAGCAGCCAAGATCGCGCGCTGGGCAATGAGCAGTTCTTC	CASSQDRALGNEQFF
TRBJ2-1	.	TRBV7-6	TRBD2	TGTGCCAGCAGCTCAGCGGGACGACTTTACAATGAGCAGTTCTTC	CASSSAGRLYNEQFF
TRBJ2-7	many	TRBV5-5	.	TGTGCCAGCAGCATCACTGACATCCTCGAGGGCTACGAGCAGTACTTC	CASSITDILEGYEQYF
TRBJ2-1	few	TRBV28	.	TGTGCTAGCAGGGACTGGGGGGGCTATGCTGAGCAGTTCTTC	CASRDWGGYAEQFF
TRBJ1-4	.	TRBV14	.	TGTGCCAGCAGCCTAGGAAGGGGTTGGCATGAAAAACTGTTTTTT	CASSLGRGWHEKLFF
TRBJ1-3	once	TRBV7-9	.	TGTGCCAGCAGCTCCCCGGTCCACACGATTACTGGAAACACCATACATTTT	CASSSPVHTITGNTIHF
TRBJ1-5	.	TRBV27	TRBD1	TGTGTCAGCAGATTGACAGGGTTCAATCAGCCCCAGCATTTT	CVSRLTGFNQPQHF
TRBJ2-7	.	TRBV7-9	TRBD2	TGTGCCAGCAGCTTAGTGGCGGGAGAATACGAGCAGTACTTC	CASSLVAGEYEQYF
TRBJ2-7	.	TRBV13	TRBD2	TGTGCCAGCAGTCCCGGGACTAGCTATTACGAGCAGTACTTC	CASSPGTSYYEQYF
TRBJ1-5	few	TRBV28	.	TGTGCCACCGGCTGGGAGTATCAGCCCCAGCATTTT	CATGWEYQPQHF
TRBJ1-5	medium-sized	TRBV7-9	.	TGTGCCAGCAGCTTAGGGGGTCAGCCCCAGCATTTT	CASSLGGQPQHF
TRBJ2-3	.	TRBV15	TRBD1	TGTGCCACCAGCAGAATGGGGACAGGGGGTCGAGATACGCAGTATTTT	CATSRMGTGGRDTQYF
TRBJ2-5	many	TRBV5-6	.	TGTGCCAGCAGCCTACTGAGCCCCGGGACCCCGTTCGGAGAGACCCAGTACTTC	CASSLLSPGTPFGETQYF
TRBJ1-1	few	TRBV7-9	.	TGTGCCAGCAGCGCTGACGGGACCATAGGCGCTCTCTTT	CASSADGTIGALF